This T cell receptor beta chain stems from a study of blood T cells in healthy people across ages. This clonotype was observed a handful of times. The junction departs from germline at one end; a sequencing error may be responsible. Germline CDR1 reads MNHNS; CDR2 reads SASEGT. CDR3 length equals 16 residues. Then a second PCR, running about 7 to 11 cycles, was carried out with a sample-barcoded 5' primer and a J-beta primer mix. No fewer than 3 million CDR3-containing paired-end reads came from each sample. TCRdb fed the 5' RACE reads into MiXCR, producing one record per CDR3 protein. The data contain some 700,000 distinct CDR3 sequences, roughly 47% of them singletons.

What was sequenced was blood. The chain has TRBV6-1 and TRBJ1-1, with 7 bases fitting TRBD1. The clonotype comes from a woman aged 55 to 70 in good health. The CDR3 spells CASREGGAGRSTEAFF. The CDR3 bases are TGTGCCAGCAGAGAAGGGGGCGCGGGACGTAGCACTGAAGCTTTCTTT.